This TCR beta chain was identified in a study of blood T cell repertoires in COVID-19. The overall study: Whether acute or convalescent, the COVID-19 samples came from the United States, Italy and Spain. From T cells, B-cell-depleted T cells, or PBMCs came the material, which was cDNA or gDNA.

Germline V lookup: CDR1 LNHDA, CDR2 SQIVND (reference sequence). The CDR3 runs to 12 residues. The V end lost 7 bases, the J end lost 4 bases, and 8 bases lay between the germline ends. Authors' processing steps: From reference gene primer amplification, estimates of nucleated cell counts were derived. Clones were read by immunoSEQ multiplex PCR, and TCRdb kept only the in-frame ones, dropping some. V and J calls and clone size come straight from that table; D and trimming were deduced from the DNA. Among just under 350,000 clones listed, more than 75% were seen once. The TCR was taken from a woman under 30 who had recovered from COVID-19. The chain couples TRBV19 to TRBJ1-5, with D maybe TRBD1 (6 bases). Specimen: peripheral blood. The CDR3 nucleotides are TGTGCCAGTATGCAGGGGAATCAGCCCCAGCATTTT. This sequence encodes CASMQGNQPQHF.